This T cell receptor (beta chain) was retrieved from a study of shared clonotypes between healthy human individuals (TCRdb year 2020). Notes on the research overall: A couple of women and a few men aged 18 to 49 years were included in the cohort. For each donor, CD4 naive and CD4 memory were each given three plates, CD8 naive was given two plates, and CD8 memory was given one plate. Blood TCR repertoires of a handful of healthy adults were deeply sequenced to estimate repertoire size and the extent of clonotype sharing between individuals. Libraries were prepared and TCR repertoires were sequenced by different laboratories using diverse techniques, in order to increase sequencing depth and limit assay-specific biases. Each donor's leukapheresis produced roughly between roughly 0.85 and 9 billion PBMCs. Results the study describes overall, beyond this receptor: Rarefaction of sorted-subset datasets indicated incomplete sequencing despite the large sequencing depth. Approximately 5% of naive CD4, more than 3% of naive CD8, approximately 2.2% of memory CD4, and about 0.4% of memory CD8 clonotypes were shared across several donors. Pairwise subsampling indicated that sequencing depth was expected to affect the degree of clonotype sharing among donors. The genetic and exposure-history diversity represented was limited by the small number of donors. Larger estimated clonotype richness was generally found for naive subsets than for memory subsets. Compared with non-shared clonotypes, the clonotypes found in all four sorted-subset donors had higher generation probabilities. Sampling was limited to blood, and TCR repertoires in tissue likely differ from TCR repertoires in blood.

For the CD8 naive samples, CD45RO-negative cells were positively selected for CCR7, yielding a CD45RA+CCR7+ population from which TemRA cells were excluded. The donors were healthy, HIV-negative adults with no recently reported acute infections or vaccinations. Only Caucasian adults living in Nashville, Tennessee, USA were represented among the donors. After blood collection by leukapheresis, PBMCs were isolated using Ficoll-Histopaque density gradient centrifugation and then cryopreserved in the vapor phase of liquid nitrogen. Analytical flow cytometry was used to check the purity and quantity of each magnetically sorted T cell population. Each sorted fraction had its genomic DNA isolated and then quantified by UV absorbance on a Nanodrop 2000c. TCR CDR3 regions were amplified from genomic DNA by multiplex PCR using the deep immunoSEQ assay. Genomic DNA extracted from each cell subset was distributed evenly over all wells of several immunoSEQ 96-well plates, and each plate served as one replicate. For sorted subsets, about 200 ng genomic DNA, equal to 25,000 to 35,000 T cell genomes, was loaded into each replicate PCR. The purified libraries were quantified using a Qubit 3.0 fluorometer, sized with a Bioanalyzer 2100, and then quantified again using the KAPA Library Quantification kit. Every immunoSEQ 96-well plate was sequenced on a dedicated single-read 150-cycle Illumina NextSeq 550 flow cell. In the authors' own workflow: Because the immunoSEQ output held only junctional sequences and lacked quality scores, the filtering could not match the filtering applied to full-length reads. Sequences were annotated with PyIR, a Python wrapper for IgBLAST v1.9, and V/J genes and CDR3 were assigned using IMGT germline references. Any read was removed if the V/J assignment was weak (E-value above 1e-6), the CDR3 was missing, or the read contained stop codons, out-of-frame junctions, or ambiguous translated residues. V3J clonotypes were defined as sequences sharing the same inferred V gene, J gene, and CDR3 amino acid sequence. Percentage overlap between repertoires was computed as shared unique clonotypes divided by the size of the smaller repertoire. RTK rarefaction, the Chao1 estimator, and Recon v2.1 estimates of unobserved clonotypes were used to assess repertoire richness. Generation probabilities were computed with OLGA for all TCRbeta clonotypes obtained by the gDNA method from several donors. The clones in this table, taken by TCRdb from immuneACCESS, are in-frame only. Not every clone is retained; where verified, under half of the shortfall comes from an unresolved V gene, and the cause of the rest is unknown. Clone size and the V and J calls come from that table; the DNA yielded D and trimming. This sample has approximately 1.9 million clones in its table, and around 93% of those were observed once. Under 2% of the sample is held by the ten biggest clonotypes.

As to this clone: It lacks a known antigen. Base-call qualities are not available, and no considerably larger clone is one nucleotide away.

The sample was naive CD8+ T cells from PBMCs. The label giving this sample's cell subset or site can be read as: CD45RA+CCR7+. The sequence was collected from a man younger than 30 in good health. Some clones in this sample may be carry-over from other donors' samples.

In nucleotides, the sequence is TGTGCCAGCACCCTGGGGGGGGCCCTGCCCCAGCATTTT. Translated, it gives CASTLGGALPQHF. The chain is assembled from TRBV28 and TRBJ1-5, and the D gene may be TRBD1, 6 bases matching. The CDR3 runs 13 residues from the cysteine to the phenylalanine. Only the CDR3 portion is preserved as DNA: 39 bases, with reading frame beginning at the first base. Trimming removed 7 bases from V and 9 bases from J, leaving 16 bases between the germline ends. Via the germline V gene, CDR1 is MDHEN and CDR2 SYDVKM.